The clone carrying this T cell receptor beta chain was counted at least ten times. Its antigen is unidentified. Germline-derived CDR1 and CDR2 are SQVTM and ANQGSEA. The CDR3 extends over 11 amino acids. Unmatched junction bases numbered 6, after V lost 8 bases and J lost 7 bases. This sample stems from a study of identical twins. Each CDR3 protein is one row after TCRdb ran MiXCR on the 5' RACE reads. The sample lists under 300,000 distinct CDR3 sequences; roughly an eighth were seen once. Healthy Caucasian donors formed the entire cohort. Whole-study findings and limits: Recombination models fit unrelated individuals' TCR alpha sharing but underestimated twins'. For cord blood, abundant beta clonotypes had fewer insertions, unlike memory repertoires, which showed none.

The same data also went into a second study, on yellow fever vaccine responses in identical twins.

The receptor was derived from a woman aged 18-30 years in good health. The sample taken for sequencing was memory (CD45RO+) T cells sorted from blood. This chain uses TRBV29-1 with TRBJ1-2; 8 bases match TRBD1. CDR3 bases: TGCAGCTCCCAGGGGGCCAGTGGCTACACCTTC. As protein: CSSQGASGYTF. Full variable domain (rest looked up from reference TRBV29-1 and TRBJ1-2): SAVISQKPSRDICQRGTSLTIQCQVDSQVTMMFWYRQQPGQSLTLIATANQGSEATYESGFVIDKFPISRPNLTFSTLTVSNMSPEDSSIYLCSSQGASGYTFGSGTRLTVV.